The source of this TCR beta chain is a study of shared clonotypes between healthy human individuals. This clone was detected only once. A deep-level run was used for the assay. It was across several immunoSEQ plates that each subset's genomic DNA was evenly split. Clones were read by immunoSEQ multiplex PCR, and TCRdb kept only the in-frame ones, dropping some. Found here are about 480,000 clones, around 79% of them singletons; the top ten hold roughly 13%. This CDR3 has 16 residues. Sample: PBMCs. The chain links TRBV12-1 to TRBJ2-7; TRBD2, as called in the table, went unchecked against the DNA. TRBV12-1 is flagged as a pseudogene. The receptor's source is a woman in her forties in good health. Some clones in this sample may be carry-over from other donors' samples. CDR3 residues: CASSPPSGRAFYEQYF. The CDR3 DNA sequence: TGTGCCAGCAGCCCCCCCTCCGGGAGGGCCTTCTACGAGCAGTACTTC.